This record concerns one T cell receptor (beta chain) sequence. Its antigen is still unknown. Libraries of TCR beta came from iRepertoire HTBI primers plus Arm-PCR of CDR3 regions. TCRdb processed the multiplex PCR reads anew with MiXCR; each CDR3 protein has one entry. Altogether around 430,000 distinct CDR3 sequences are present, 22% being singletons, with the ten largest covering less than 15%. The data were obtained in a study of regulatory T cells in long-lasting Graves disease. Notes on the study in general: Clonotypes that were public and shared totalled a few thousand in persistent patients versus roughly 1,000 in new patients.

CDR1 is LNHNV, CDR2 YYDKDF, per germline (reference sequence). This CDR3 is built from 15 residues. V was clipped by 5 bases and J by 5 bases, with 18 bases between them. Time point of the sample: persistent/refractory GD, antithyroid drugs over 5 years with positive TRAb. From PBMCs, RNA was extracted and then used to make the TCR library. The V gene is TRBV15, the J gene TRBJ1-1; perhaps TRBD1 as D (6 bases). The material was peripheral blood mononuclear cells (PBMCs), obtained when the disease was refractory, from a patient treated with antithyroid drugs. The sequence derives from a female donor with Graves disease. The CDR3 coding sequence is TGTGCCACCAGCGGGGGGAGGGGAGGGGGAACTGAAGCTTTCTTT. Translating it yields CATSGGRGGGTEAFF.